This T cell receptor beta chain was captured by sequencing in a study of T cells in Graves' hyperthyroidism and ophthalmopathy. Findings and caveats of the study: In validation, the model predicted ophthalmopathy. These predictions came a median around 5.9 months before onset.

This clonotype was counted ten times or more. Its antigen is not known. Hyperthyroidism patients were newly diagnosed, had disease duration under 2 months, and were aged 18 to 65 years. Researchers barred patients who had uncontrolled infection, other autoimmune disease, pregnancy or lactation. The blood was taken when hyperthyroidism was first diagnosed, before any ophthalmopathy symptoms showed up. Amplification of TCR beta CDR3 regions was performed using RNA transcripts as template. The HTBI primer set served for first-round RT-PCR of the TCR CDR3. In TCRdb, the multiplex PCR reads were re-called with MiXCR into one record per CDR3 protein. The profile shows around 260,000 distinct CDR3 sequences, 25% to 30% of them singletons. The sequenced material came from blood. The receptor comes from a man aged 35-49 years with Graves' hyperthyroidism that later progressed to Graves' ophthalmopathy.

As DNA, the CDR3 is TGCAGTGTAGACGACAGAAGCTACGAGCAGTACTTC. Amino acid sequence: CSVDDRSYEQYF. This sequence joins TRBV20-1 and TRBJ2-7, with TRBD1 as a possible D gene (5 bases). The ends were cut back, 7 bases at V and 3 bases at J, with 13 bases in the middle. Germline V gene data show CDR1 as DFQATT and CDR2 as SNEGSKA (reference sequence). This CDR3 region has 12 residues.